Reported below is one TCR beta chain. The authors' processing: Nucleated cell counts were estimated from reference gene primer amplification. Sequenced by immunoSEQ multiplex PCR; TCRdb stores in-frame clones only, minus some. V, J and clone size derive from that table, while D and trimming were established from the DNA sequence. The table includes about 130,000 clones, 60% to 80% detected once. These data belong to a study of blood T cell repertoires in COVID-19. Overall study context: Nucleic acid was either cDNA or gDNA, and it came from T cells, B-cell-depleted T cells, or PBMCs.

Trimming took 3 bases from V and 7 from J; bases not matched to a gene: 4. CDR3 size: 14 residues. Germline CDR1 is SGHNT and CDR2 is YENEEA. V is TRBV11-3 and J is TRBJ2-1; 9 positions match TRBD2. This clonotype originated in a woman in her seventies with acute or convalescent COVID-19. Sequencing was done on a sample of peripheral blood. CDR3 residues: CASSLREGPNEQFF. CDR3 DNA sequence: TGTGCCAGCAGCTTGCGGGAGGGTCCGAATGAGCAGTTCTTC.